Listed below are T cell receptor beta chains from one sample, sequenced in a study of cytomegalovirus exposure and HLA in healthy donors. Measured with immunoSEQ multiplex PCR; TCRdb has only the in-frame clones, and not every one. The table lists 85,000 to 120,000 clones, over 70% of them singletons. The sample consisted of PBMCs. The origin of the receptors is a boy aged 5-17 years in good health and CMV-seronegative. Both conserved end residues are part of each CDR3. A D gene is named only where the DNA matches it firmly. Not all rows give a size; the values are once, few, many and, for expanded clones, a class.

clone_size	v_call	j_call	d_call	cdr3_nt	cdr3_aa
NA	TRBV19	TRBJ1-1	NA	TGTGCCAGTAGAGGCCGTTACAAAGGTCGGGACACTGAAGCTTTCTTT	CASRGRYKGRDTEAFF
NA	TRBV2	TRBJ2-3	TRBD2	TGTGCCAGCAGTGAAAGGGAGGGCTATACGCAGTATTTT	CASSEREGYTQYF
NA	TRBV7-9	TRBJ2-2	NA	TGTGCCAGCAGCTCCCGGGACACCCTTTCCGGGGAGCTGTTTTTT	CASSSRDTLSGELFF
NA	TRBV28	TRBJ1-1	NA	TGTGCCAGCAGTTTAGGGACCGCCAGGGACTGG	CASSLGTARDW
NA	TRBV7-3	TRBJ2-3	TRBD2	TGTGCCAGCAGCCCGCACGGGACTAGCGGGGGGGCGGGCACAGATACGCAGTATTTT	CASSPHGTSGGAGTDTQYF
few	TRBV6-5	TRBJ2-3	NA	TGTGCCAGCAGTTACGGCAGCGTTATGATAGATACGCAGTATTTT	CASSYGSVMIDTQYF
few	TRBV30	TRBJ1-5	TRBD1	TGTGCCTGGAACCCCGGGACAGTTCCGTACTATAGCAATCAGCCCCAGCATTTT	CAWNPGTVPYYSNQPQHF
few	TRBV4-3	TRBJ1-1	NA	TGCGCCAGCAGCCAAGGGTTACAGGGTAGGACTGAAGCTTTCTTT	CASSQGLQGRTEAFF
NA	TRBV19	TRBJ1-5	NA	TGTGCCAGTAGTATATCGGGGGCGCGGGGGCAGCCCCAGCATTTT	CASSISGARGQPQHF
NA	TRBV27	TRBJ2-1	NA	TGTGCCAGCAGCCCCGGTGGGGGGTGGGCCTACAATGAGCAGTTCTTC	CASSPGGGWAYNEQFF
once	TRBV21-1	TRBJ2-7	NA	TGTGCCAGCAGCCCACGGATGGGGCCGGACAGTAGCTCCTACGAGCAGTACTTC	CASSPRMGPDSSSYEQYF
NA	TRBV28	TRBJ1-2	TRBD1	TGTGCCAGCAGTCCACCGACAGGGGTAGGAGGCTACACCTTC	CASSPPTGVGGYTF
few	TRBV10-3	TRBJ2-3	TRBD2	TGTGCCATCAGTGAGAGGGGACTAGCGGGGTACACAGATACGCAGTATTTT	CAISERGLAGYTDTQYF
medium-sized	TRBV11-2	TRBJ2-6	NA	TGTGCCAGCAGCTTATCCTCAGGGACAAACTCTGGGGCCAACGTCCTGACTTTC	CASSLSSGTNSGANVLTF
once	TRBV25-1	TRBJ1-6	TRBD1	TGTGCCAGCAGTGTAGGACAGGGCGGGAATTCACCCCTCCACTTT	CASSVGQGGNSPLHF
NA	TRBV9	TRBJ2-2	NA	TGTGCCAGCAGCGCCGACACCGGGGAGCTGTTTTTT	CASSADTGELFF
NA	TRBV9	TRBJ1-4	TRBD1	TGTGCCAGCAGCGTAGTCGGGACAGGAGAAAAACTGTTTTTT	CASSVVGTGEKLFF
NA	TRBV5-6	TRBJ2-7	TRBD2	TGTGCCAGCAGCTTGGTCCCTAGCGGGAGTGGGCGGATCTCCTACGAGCAGTACTTC	CASSLVPSGSGRISYEQYF
NA	TRBV28	TRBJ2-7	TRBD1	TGTGCCAGCACGGGTGGGGGGACAGGGGGAAACGAGCAGTACTTC	CASTGGGTGGNEQYF
NA	TRBV19	TRBJ1-4	TRBD1	TGTGCCAGTAGTCCCCAAGGGGGGACAGGGAGCGAAAAACTGTTTTTT	CASSPQGGTGSEKLFF
NA	TRBV21-1	TRBJ1-5	NA	TGTGCCAGCGCCCACCCGGGACAGGGGAACTATAGCAATCAGCCCCAGCATTTT	CASAHPGQGNYSNQPQHF
few	TRBV4-3	TRBJ2-3	NA	TGCGCCAGCAGCCAAGATTTCGCCCTCGCGGATACGCAGTATTTT	CASSQDFALADTQYF
NA	TRBV19	TRBJ1-5	NA	TGTGCCAGTAGTATACAGGGACACAATCAGCCCCAGCATTTT	CASSIQGHNQPQHF
once	TRBV28	TRBJ1-1	TRBD1	TGTGCCAGCAGTCAACCATCCGGGACAGGGAGCGTGATCACTGAAGCTTTCTTT	CASSQPSGTGSVITEAFF
NA	TRBV4-1	TRBJ1-1	NA	TGCGCCAGCAGCCAAGGAATCGGGGAGCCGAACACTGAAGCTTTCTTT	CASSQGIGEPNTEAFF
NA	TRBV6-6	TRBJ1-6	TRBD1	TGTGCCAGCAGTCCCACTACGGACAGGTTTAATTCACCCCTCCACTTT	CASSPTTDRFNSPLHF
once	TRBV5-8	TRBJ2-1	NA	TGTGCCAGCAGCTGGGGGGAGGTGACCTACAATGAGCAGTTCTTC	CASSWGEVTYNEQFF
NA	TRBV5-4	TRBJ2-7	NA	TGTGCCAGCAGCTTGCGGGGGGCCCACGAGCAGTACTTC	CASSLRGAHEQYF
NA	TRBV11-3	TRBJ2-1	TRBD2	TGTGCCAGCAGCTTAATTGGGACTAGCGGGAGGCACGGGAGTGAGCAGTTCTTC	CASSLIGTSGRHGSEQFF
NA	TRBV21-1	TRBJ2-3	NA	TGTGCCAGCAGCAACAGCGAAGCGGCAGATACGCAGTATTTT	CASSNSEAADTQYF
NA	TRBV25-1	TRBJ1-4	NA	TGTGCCAGCGGAACAAACAGGGACGCAAATGAAAAACTGTTTTTT	CASGTNRDANEKLFF
NA	TRBV7-9	TRBJ2-5	NA	TGTGCCAGCAGCTCTGGTTCCGGAGGGGAGACCCAGTACTTC	CASSSGSGGETQYF
few	TRBV28	TRBJ2-1	NA	TGTGCCAGCAGTTTTCAGGCCCCCCCCTACAATGAGCAGTTCTTC	CASSFQAPPYNEQFF
NA	TRBV11-3	TRBJ1-1	TRBD1	TGTGCCAGCAGCTTAAGGACAGGGAACACTGAAGCTTTCTTT	CASSLRTGNTEAFF
few	TRBV6-5	TRBJ1-1	TRBD1	TGTGCCAGCAGTTACTCTTGGACAGGCACTGAAGCTTTCTTT	CASSYSWTGTEAFF